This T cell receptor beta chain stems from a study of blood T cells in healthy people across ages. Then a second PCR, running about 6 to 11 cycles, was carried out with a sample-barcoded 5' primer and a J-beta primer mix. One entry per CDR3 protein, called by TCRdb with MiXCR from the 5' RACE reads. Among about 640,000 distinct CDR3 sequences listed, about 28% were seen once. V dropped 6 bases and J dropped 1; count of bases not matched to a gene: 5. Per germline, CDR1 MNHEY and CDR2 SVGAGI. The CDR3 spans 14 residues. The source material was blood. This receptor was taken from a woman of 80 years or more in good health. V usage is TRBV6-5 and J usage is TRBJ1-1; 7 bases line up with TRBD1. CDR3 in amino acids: CASREQGPNTEAFF. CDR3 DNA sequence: TGTGCCAGCAGGGAACAGGGGCCGAACACTGAAGCTTTCTTT.